These 24 T cell receptor beta chains were all obtained from the same sample, sequenced in a study of blood T cell repertoires in COVID-19. The repertoire was sequenced with immunoSEQ multiplex PCR; TCRdb's copy has only in-frame clones and lacks some. In the table there are some 290,000 clones, roughly 86% of which are singletons. Sample: peripheral blood. These receptors were collected from a woman in her thirties with COVID-19, enrolled during active disease.

CDR3 residues: CASSRTGEVEETQYF. The CDR3 DNA is TGCGCCAGCAGCCGGACAGGGGAGGTTGAAGAGACCCAGTACTTC. The V and J genes are TRBV4-1 and TRBJ2-5, with 9 bases aligning to TRBD1. The germline V gene has CDR1 MGHRA and CDR2 YSYEKL. With 4 bases clipped from V and 3 bases from J, the junction kept 6 bases outside the gene matches. This CDR3 comprises 15 residues.

The V call is TRBV2, the J call TRBJ2-3; perhaps TRBD1 as D (6 bases). V was shortened by 11 bases and J by 1 base, with 16 bases between the two germline ends. The CDR3 consists of 14 residues. The germline gives CDR1 SNHLY, CDR2 FYNNEI. CDR3 sequence: CAVSTQGRTDTQYF. CDR3 coding DNA: TGTGCCGTATCGACCCAGGGGCGCACAGATACGCAGTATTTT.

The chain has TRBV5-6 and TRBJ1-4; D gene ambiguous. V lost 4 bases to trimming and J lost 8 bases, with 15 bases between them. The length of the CDR3 is 14 residues. Germline V gives CDR1 SGHDT, CDR2 YYEEEE. The CDR3, as DNA: TGTGCCAGCAGCAATTCGGGAGGCAGGGAAAAACTGTTTTTT. Translating it yields CASSNSGGREKLFF.

This rearrangement joins TRBV6-6 to TRBJ1-2, with TRBD1 matching over 7 bases. The V segment lost 6 bases and the J segment 6 bases; nucleotides outside the gene matches: 7. This CDR3 contains 13 residues. Germline lookup yields CDR1 MNHNY and CDR2 SVGAGI (reference sequence). CDR3 region: CASRLQGKHGYTF. In DNA, the CDR3 is TGTGCCAGCAGATTACAGGGGAAGCATGGCTACACCTTC.

The J gene is TRBJ1-1, the V gene TRBV9; no clear D. V shed 6 bases and J shed 1 base, with 10 bases lying between them. The CDR3 is 13 residues long. Germline CDR1 is SGDLS and CDR2 is YYNGEE. The CDR3 reads CASTIPGNTEAFF. The CDR3 DNA is TGTGCCAGCACCATCCCAGGGAACACTGAAGCTTTCTTT.

The rearrangement links TRBV27 to TRBJ2-6, with D possibly being TRBD1 (5 bases). The CDR3 contains 16 residues. The V and J ends lost 6 bases and 0 bases respectively, with 12 bases between them. Per the germline V gene, CDR1 is MNHEY and CDR2 is SMNVEV (reference sequence). The CDR3 coding sequence is TGTGCCAGCAGCGCGATCAGGGCCTCTGGGGCCAACGTCCTGACTTTC. Encoded protein: CASSAIRASGANVLTF.

This chain joins TRBV18 and TRBJ1-3, with D possibly TRBD1 on 6 matching bases. Trimming pared 6 bases from V and 4 bases from J, leaving 16 bases between. The CDR3 spans 15 residues. From germline, CDR1 is KGHSH and CDR2 LQKENI. The CDR3 here is CASSPWETGGNTIYF. The CDR3 nucleotides read TGTGCCAGCTCCCCTTGGGAGACAGGAGGAAACACCATATATTTT.

This clone has just one count. V and J are TRBV27 and TRBJ1-2, with D perhaps TRBD1 (5 bases). The CDR3 consists of 16 residues. CDR1 is MNHEY and CDR2 is SMNVEV in the germline V gene (reference sequence). Trimming pared 3 bases from V and 4 bases from J, leaving 18 bases between. Written as DNA, the CDR3 is TGTGCCAGCAGTTTTTCCCTGGCAGGGTTCCCCTATGGCTACACCTTC. It codes for CASSFSLAGFPYGYTF.

The genes are TRBV15 and TRBJ1-5; a weak D match, TRBD1 (6 bases). Germline V gene lookup returns CDR1 LNHNV and CDR2 YYDKDF (reference sequence). The V and J ends lost 3 bases and 7 bases respectively, with 7 bases between them. This CDR3 is built from 12 residues. The CDR3 sequence is CATSSQGQPQHF. The CDR3 DNA sequence: TGTGCCACCAGCAGCCAGGGGCAGCCCCAGCATTTT.

Here the CDR3 DNA reads TGTGCCAGCAGCCTATGTACAACTAATGAAAAACTGTTTTTT. Translating gives CASSLCTTNEKLFF. V is TRBV7-4 and J is TRBJ1-4, with D unclear. There are 14 residues in the CDR3. The V end was cut by 5 bases, the J end by 0 bases, with 7 bases between. The germline gives CDR1 SGHVT, CDR2 SQSDAQ.

The rearrangement joins TRBV10-3 to TRBJ2-3; D ambiguous. This CDR3 has 14 amino acids. V lost 3 bases, J lost 4 bases, and 11 bases lay in between. The germline gives CDR1 ENHRY, CDR2 SYGVKD. The CDR3 protein is CAISDSPAADTQYF. The CDR3 nucleotides read TGTGCCATCAGTGACTCCCCTGCGGCAGATACGCAGTATTTT.

This chain links TRBV5-1 with TRBJ1-2; D might be TRBD1 (5 bases). V lost 1 base to trimming and J lost 6 bases, with 19 bases between them. Germline V gene data show CDR1 as SGHRS and CDR2 as YFSETQ. The CDR3 is made up of 16 amino acids. DNA for the CDR3: TGCGCCAGCAGCTTGCTAGACAGCCGGGTTGGGGATGGCTACACCTTC. Its translation: CASSLLDSRVGDGYTF.

The V call is TRBV5-1, the J call TRBJ2-7; TRBD1 matches at 8 bases. CDR1 is SGHRS, CDR2 YFSETQ, per germline. The CDR3 is made up of 17 amino acids. V gave up 3 bases and J gave up 0 bases; unmatched junction bases: 11. The CDR3 protein is CASSYGPRQGSSYEQYF. CDR3 sequence (DNA): TGCGCCAGCAGCTACGGGCCTAGACAGGGGTCCTCCTACGAGCAGTACTTC.

This clone appeared a few times. The chain links TRBV7-6 to TRBJ2-1, with 9 bases matching TRBD2. With 3 bases clipped from V and 5 bases from J, the junction kept 14 bases outside the gene matches. The CDR3 totals 18 residues. Germline-derived CDR1 and CDR2 are SGHVS and FNYEAQ. Here the CDR3 DNA reads TGTGCCAGCAGCTTCCGCGGGATCCTAGCGGGGTCCGACAATGAGCAGTTCTTC. Its translation: CASSFRGILAGSDNEQFF.

This rearrangement joins TRBV5-1 to TRBJ2-3; 8 bases line up with TRBD2. Trimming removed 0 bases from V and 5 bases from J; junction bases left unmatched: 5. Germline V lookup: CDR1 SGHRS, CDR2 YFSETQ. CDR3 size: 15 residues. The CDR3 sequence: CASSLGLAQEDTQYF. Here the CDR3 DNA reads TGCGCCAGCAGCTTGGGACTAGCGCAGGAAGATACGCAGTATTTT.

The rearrangement links TRBV7-2 to TRBJ2-2, with D unclear. Looked up from germline, CDR1 is SGHTA and CDR2 is FQGNSA. CDR3 size: 12 residues. With 6 bases removed from V and 6 bases from J, the gap between germline ends came to 8 bases. The CDR3: CASSHFPGELFF. The CDR3 DNA sequence: TGTGCCAGCAGTCACTTCCCCGGGGAGCTGTTTTTT.

This chain links TRBV5-1 with TRBJ2-2, with TRBD1 identical over 8 bases. J gave up 7 bases and V 0 bases, and 2 bases lay outside the gene matches. Germline values: CDR1 SGHRS, CDR2 YFSETQ. This CDR3 comprises 14 residues. The chain's CDR3 is CASSLAGGNGELFF. CDR3 DNA: TGCGCCAGCAGCTTGGCAGGGGGCAACGGGGAGCTGTTTTTT.

The chain is built from TRBV7-6 and TRBJ2-5; 14 nucleotides agree with TRBD2. Looked up from germline, CDR1 is SGHVS and CDR2 is FNYEAQ. This CDR3 is 18 amino acids long. V was clipped by 5 bases and J by 3 bases; unmatched bases: 11. CDR3 sequence (DNA): TGTGCCAGCAGCCCCCTGACTAGCGGGGGGGCATTGGAAGAGACCCAGTACTTC. It is translated as CASSPLTSGGALEETQYF.

The rearrangement joins TRBV6-1 to TRBJ1-4; a weak D match, TRBD1 (6 bases). Trimming cost V 3 bases and J 2 bases, with 13 bases left between them. Germline V gene sequence: CDR1 MNHNS, CDR2 SASEGT. This CDR3 region has 16 residues. CDR3 protein: CASSDIQGGTNEKLFF. Written as DNA, the CDR3 is TGTGCCAGCAGTGATATACAAGGGGGTACTAATGAAAAACTGTTTTTT.

The chain uses TRBV2 and TRBJ2-7; D gene uncertain. V was trimmed by 7 bases and J by 1 base, leaving 17 bases between them. The CDR3 contains 15 residues. Germline CDR1 SNHLY, CDR2 FYNNEI. CDR3 DNA sequence: TGTGCCAGCACCCTGGGCCCTGCTATTTCCTACGAGCAGTACTTC. The encoded protein is CASTLGPAISYEQYF. The variable domain in full, completed from reference TRBV2 and TRBJ2-7, reads EPEVTQTPSHQVTQMGQEVILRCVPISNHLYFYWYRQILGQKVEFLVSFYNNEISEKSEIFDDQFSVERPDGSNFTLKIRSTKLEDSAMYFCASTLGPAISYEQYFGPGTRLTVT.

The V call is TRBV6-6, the J call TRBJ2-5, with a tentative D call TRBD1 (5 bases). Germline loops: CDR1 MNHNY, CDR2 SVGAGI (reference sequence). The CDR3 has 13 amino acids. V lost 6 bases and J lost 3, with 11 bases in between. The CDR3 sequence is CASRWATEETQYF. The CDR3 DNA reads TGTGCCAGCAGGTGGGCGACAGAAGAGACCCAGTACTTC.

On this clone itself: The germline gene is not matched at one end of the junction; a read error may be the cause. The genes are TRBV6-4 and TRBJ2-1; 7 positions match TRBD2. CDR1 and CDR2 from the germline V gene are MRHNA and SNTAGT. The length of the CDR3 is 11 residues. The CDR3 DNA is TGTGCCAGCAGTGTGGGGGGACTAAAAATCTTC. Its protein product is CASSVGGLKIF.

V is TRBV27 and J is TRBJ2-1; possible D gene TRBD2, 5 bases. The V end was cut by 5 bases, the J end by 7 bases, with 18 bases between. The CDR3 is 15 residues long. In germline, CDR1 is MNHEY, CDR2 SMNVEV (reference sequence). CDR3 loop: CASSLRLSGWNEQFF. Here the CDR3 DNA reads TGTGCCAGCAGTCTCAGGCTCTCGGGGTGGAATGAGCAGTTCTTC.

The rearrangement joins TRBV4-1 to TRBJ1-6, with TRBD1 matching 8 bases. Germline loops: CDR1 MGHRA, CDR2 YSYEKL. The CDR3 sequence is 18 residues long. Trimming at V came to 0 bases and at J to 6 bases, leaving 10 bases not matched to a gene. CDR3 sequence reads: CASSQESDQGAANSPLHF. The CDR3 nucleotides read TGCGCCAGCAGCCAAGAATCGGATCAGGGGGCGGCTAATTCACCCCTCCACTTT.